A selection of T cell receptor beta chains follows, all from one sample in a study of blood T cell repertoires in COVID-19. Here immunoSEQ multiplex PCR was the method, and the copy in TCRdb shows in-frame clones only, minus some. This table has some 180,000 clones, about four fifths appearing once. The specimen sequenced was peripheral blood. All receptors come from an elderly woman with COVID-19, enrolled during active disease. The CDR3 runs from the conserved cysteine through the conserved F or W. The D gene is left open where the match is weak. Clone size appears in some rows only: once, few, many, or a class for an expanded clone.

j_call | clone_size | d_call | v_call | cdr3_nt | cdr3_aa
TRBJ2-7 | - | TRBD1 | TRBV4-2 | TGTGCCAGCAGCCAAGACAGGGGGCCGTCTAGTCAGCAGTACTTC | CASSQDRGPSSQQYF
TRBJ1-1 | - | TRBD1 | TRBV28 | TGTGCCAGCAGTTTAGCAGGGGGCGCTTGGACTGAAGCTTTCTTT | CASSLAGGAWTEAFF
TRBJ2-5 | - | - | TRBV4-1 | TGCGCCAGCAGTCAAGGCGACGGGGAGACCCAGTACTTC | CASSQGDGETQYF
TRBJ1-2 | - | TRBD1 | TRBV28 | TGTGCCAGCAGTATAAACAGGGGGCTAGTTGGCTACACCTTC | CASSINRGLVGYTF
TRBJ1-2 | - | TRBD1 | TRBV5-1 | TGCGCCAGCAGCTCCACAGGGCGGGACAGGCAAGCTAACTATGGCTACACCTTC | CASSSTGRDRQANYGYTF
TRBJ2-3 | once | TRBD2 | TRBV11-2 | TGTGCCAGCAGCTTAACGTGGGCGGGGGGCACAGATACGCAGTATTTT | CASSLTWAGGTDTQYF
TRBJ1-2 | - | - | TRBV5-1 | TGCGCCAGCAGCTTGTGGGGGCTTGGCTACACCTTC | CASSLWGLGYTF
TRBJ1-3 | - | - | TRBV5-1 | TGCGCCAGCAGCTCTATGGTCGGGGGTCTGGCTGGAAACACCATATATTTT | CASSSMVGGLAGNTIYF
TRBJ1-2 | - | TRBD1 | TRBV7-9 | TGTGCCAGCAGCCCCGGGACAGGGAATTTCTATGGCTACACCTTC | CASSPGTGNFYGYTF
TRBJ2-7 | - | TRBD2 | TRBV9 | TGTGCCAGCAGCGTAGACGGCACTAGCGGGAATCACGAGCAGTACTTC | CASSVDGTSGNHEQYF
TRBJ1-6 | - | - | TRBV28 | TGTGCCAGCACCTTGACAAGCTATAATTCACCCCTCCACTTT | CASTLTSYNSPLHF
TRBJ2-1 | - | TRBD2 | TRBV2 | TGTGCCAGCAACAAGCGGGGGGGCGATGAGCAGTTCTTC | CASNKRGGDEQFF